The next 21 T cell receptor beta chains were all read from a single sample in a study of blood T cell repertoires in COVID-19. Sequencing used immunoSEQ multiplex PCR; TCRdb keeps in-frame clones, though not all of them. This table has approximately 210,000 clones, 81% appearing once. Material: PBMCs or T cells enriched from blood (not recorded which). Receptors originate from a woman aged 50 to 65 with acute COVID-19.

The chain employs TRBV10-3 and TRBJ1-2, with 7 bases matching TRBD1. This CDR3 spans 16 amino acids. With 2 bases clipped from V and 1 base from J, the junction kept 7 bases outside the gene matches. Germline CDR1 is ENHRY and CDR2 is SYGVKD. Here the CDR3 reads CAISEGVTGSNYGYTF. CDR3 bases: TGTGCCATCAGTGAGGGAGTGACAGGGAGTAACTATGGCTACACCTTC.

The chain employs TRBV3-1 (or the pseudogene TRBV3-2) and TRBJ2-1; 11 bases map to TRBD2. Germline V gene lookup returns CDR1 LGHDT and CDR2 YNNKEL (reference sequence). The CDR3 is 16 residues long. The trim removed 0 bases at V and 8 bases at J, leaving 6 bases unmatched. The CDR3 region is CASSQDLGLAGHEQFF. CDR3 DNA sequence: TGTGCCAGCAGCCAAGATCTCGGACTAGCGGGTCATGAGCAGTTCTTC.

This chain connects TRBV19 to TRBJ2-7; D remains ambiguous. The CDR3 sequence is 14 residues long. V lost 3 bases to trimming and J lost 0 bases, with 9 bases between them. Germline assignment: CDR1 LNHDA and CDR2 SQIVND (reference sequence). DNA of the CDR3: TGTGCCAGTAGTATGAGCGAGAACTCCTACGAGCAGTACTTC. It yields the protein CASSMSENSYEQYF.

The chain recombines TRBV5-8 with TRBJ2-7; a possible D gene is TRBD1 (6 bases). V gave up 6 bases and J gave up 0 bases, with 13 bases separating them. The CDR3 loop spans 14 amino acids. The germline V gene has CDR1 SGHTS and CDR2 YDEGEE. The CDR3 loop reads CASTSRGSSYEQYF. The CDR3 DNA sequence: TGTGCCAGCACCTCCAGGGGCTCCTCCTACGAGCAGTACTTC.

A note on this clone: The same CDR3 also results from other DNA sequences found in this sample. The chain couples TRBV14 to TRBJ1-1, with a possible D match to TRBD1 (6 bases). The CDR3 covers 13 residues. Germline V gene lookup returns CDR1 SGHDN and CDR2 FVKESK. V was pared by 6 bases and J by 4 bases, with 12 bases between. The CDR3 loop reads CASSPQGFTEAFF. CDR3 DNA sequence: TGTGCCAGCAGTCCACAGGGATTCACTGAAGCTTTCTTT.

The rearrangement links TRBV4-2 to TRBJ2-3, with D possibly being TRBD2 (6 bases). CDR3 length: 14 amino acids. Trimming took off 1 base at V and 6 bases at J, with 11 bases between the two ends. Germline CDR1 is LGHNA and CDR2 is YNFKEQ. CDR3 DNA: TGTGCCAGCAGCCAAGCGCTCGCGGGGGATACGCAGTATTTT. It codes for CASSQALAGDTQYF.

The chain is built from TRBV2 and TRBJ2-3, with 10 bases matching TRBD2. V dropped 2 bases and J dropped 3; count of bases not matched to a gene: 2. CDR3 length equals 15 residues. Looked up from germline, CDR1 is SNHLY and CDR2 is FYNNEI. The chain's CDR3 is CASSELAGVTDTQYF. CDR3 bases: TGTGCCAGCAGTGAACTAGCGGGAGTGACAGATACGCAGTATTTT.

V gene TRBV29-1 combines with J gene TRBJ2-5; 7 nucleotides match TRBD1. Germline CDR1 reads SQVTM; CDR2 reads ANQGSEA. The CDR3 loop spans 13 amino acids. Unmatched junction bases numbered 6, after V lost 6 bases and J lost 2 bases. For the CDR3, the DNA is TGCAGCGTGGAATCGGGACAGCAAGAGACCCAGTACTTC. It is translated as CSVESGQQETQYF.

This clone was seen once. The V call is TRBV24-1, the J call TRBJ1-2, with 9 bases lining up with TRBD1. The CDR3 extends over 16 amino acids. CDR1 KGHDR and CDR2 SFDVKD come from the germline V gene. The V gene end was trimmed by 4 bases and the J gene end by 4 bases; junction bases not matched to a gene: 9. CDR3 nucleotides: TGTGCCACCAGTGACCGGGGCGAACAGGGGGCCTATGGCTACACCTTC. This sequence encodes CATSDRGEQGAYGYTF.

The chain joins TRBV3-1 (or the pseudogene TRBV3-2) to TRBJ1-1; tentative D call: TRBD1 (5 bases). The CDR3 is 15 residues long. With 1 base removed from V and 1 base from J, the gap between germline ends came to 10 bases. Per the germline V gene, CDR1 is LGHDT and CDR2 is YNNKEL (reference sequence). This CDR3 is CASSQVAGKNTEAFF. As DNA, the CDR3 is TGTGCCAGCAGCCAAGTCGCAGGGAAGAACACTGAAGCTTTCTTT.

The CDR3 is CASSPDGGRNYGYTF. DNA of the CDR3: TGTGCCAGCAGCCCGGACGGTGGGAGAAACTATGGCTACACCTTC. The genes are TRBV7-2 and TRBJ1-2, with D hard to call. CDR1 and CDR2 (germline): SGHTA, FQGNSA. Trimming pared 5 bases from V and 2 bases from J, leaving 15 bases between. The CDR3 runs to 15 residues.

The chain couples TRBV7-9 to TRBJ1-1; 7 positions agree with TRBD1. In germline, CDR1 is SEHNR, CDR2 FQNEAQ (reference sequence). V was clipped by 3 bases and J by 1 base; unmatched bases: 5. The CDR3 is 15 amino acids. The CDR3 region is CASSFPRQGNTEAFF. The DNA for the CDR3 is TGTGCCAGCAGCTTTCCTAGACAGGGGAACACTGAAGCTTTCTTT.

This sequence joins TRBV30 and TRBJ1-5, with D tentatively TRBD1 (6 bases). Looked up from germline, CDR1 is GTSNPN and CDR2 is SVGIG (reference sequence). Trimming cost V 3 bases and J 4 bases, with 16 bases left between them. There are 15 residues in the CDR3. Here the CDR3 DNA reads TGTGCCTGGAGCCGCGCCAGGGGCTTAAATCAGCCCCAGCATTTT. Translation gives CAWSRARGLNQPQHF.

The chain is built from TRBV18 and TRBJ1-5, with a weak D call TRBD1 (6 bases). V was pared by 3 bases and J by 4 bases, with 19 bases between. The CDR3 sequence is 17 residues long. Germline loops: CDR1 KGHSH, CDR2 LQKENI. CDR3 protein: CASSPSMGRQENQPQHF. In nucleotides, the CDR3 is TGTGCCAGCTCACCCAGCATGGGGAGACAGGAGAATCAGCCCCAGCATTTT.

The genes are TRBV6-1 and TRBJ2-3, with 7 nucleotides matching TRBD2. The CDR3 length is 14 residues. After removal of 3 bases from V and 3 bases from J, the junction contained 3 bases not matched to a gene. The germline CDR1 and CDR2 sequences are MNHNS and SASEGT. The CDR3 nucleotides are TGTGCCAGCAGTGACGCGGGACTAACAGATACGCAGTATTTT. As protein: CASSDAGLTDTQYF.

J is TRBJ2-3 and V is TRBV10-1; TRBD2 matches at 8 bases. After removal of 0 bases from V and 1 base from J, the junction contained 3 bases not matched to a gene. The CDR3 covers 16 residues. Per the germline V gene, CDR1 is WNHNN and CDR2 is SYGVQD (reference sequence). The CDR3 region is CASSESSSGRTDTQYF. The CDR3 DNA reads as TGCGCCAGCAGTGAGTCTTCTAGCGGGCGCACAGATACGCAGTATTTT.

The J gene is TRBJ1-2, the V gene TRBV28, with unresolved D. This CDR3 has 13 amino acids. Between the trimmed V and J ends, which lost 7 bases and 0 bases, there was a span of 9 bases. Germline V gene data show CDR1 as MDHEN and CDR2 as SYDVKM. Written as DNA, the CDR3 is TGTGCCAGCAACCCAGTCACTAACTATGGCTACACCTTC. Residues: CASNPVTNYGYTF.

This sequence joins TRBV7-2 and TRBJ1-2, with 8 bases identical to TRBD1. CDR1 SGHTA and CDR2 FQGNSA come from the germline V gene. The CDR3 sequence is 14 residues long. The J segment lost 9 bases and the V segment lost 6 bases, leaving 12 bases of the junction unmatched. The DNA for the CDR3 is TGTGCCAGCAGTATGTGGACAGGGAATTGGAGCTACACCTTC. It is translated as CASSMWTGNWSYTF.

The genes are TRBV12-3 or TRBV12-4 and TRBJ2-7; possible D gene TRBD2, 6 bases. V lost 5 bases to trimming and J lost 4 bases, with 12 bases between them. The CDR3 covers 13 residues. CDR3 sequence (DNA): TGTGCCAGCAGTCTCCGGAGGGGTTACGAGCAGTACTTC. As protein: CASSLRRGYEQYF.

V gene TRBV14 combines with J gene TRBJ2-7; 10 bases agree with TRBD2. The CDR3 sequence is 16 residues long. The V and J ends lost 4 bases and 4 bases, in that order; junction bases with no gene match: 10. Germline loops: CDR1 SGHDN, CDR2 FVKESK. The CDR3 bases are TGTGCCAGCAGCCGACCGCGGTCTAGCGGGAGTTACGAGCAGTACTTC. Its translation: CASSRPRSSGSYEQYF.

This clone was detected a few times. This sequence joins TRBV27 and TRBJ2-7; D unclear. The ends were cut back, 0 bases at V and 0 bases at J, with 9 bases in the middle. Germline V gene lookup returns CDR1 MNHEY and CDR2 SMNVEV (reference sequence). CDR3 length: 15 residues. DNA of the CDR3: TGTGCCAGCAGTTTATCTACTGTAAGCTCCTACGAGCAGTACTTC. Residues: CASSLSTVSSYEQYF.